The 2 T cell receptor beta chains presented below share a single source sample, sequenced in a study of blood T cell repertoires in COVID-19. Generated by immunoSEQ multiplex PCR, the TCRdb table keeps only in-frame clones and is missing some. The profile shows tens of thousands of clones, just over 85% of them singletons. The source material was peripheral blood. All receptors come from a man between 35 and 55 years old with acute or convalescent COVID-19.

V usage is TRBV2 and J usage is TRBJ2-2; 11 bases are shared with TRBD2. The V gene end was trimmed by 6 bases and the J gene end by 4 bases; junction bases not matched to a gene: 4. CDR3 length: 15 amino acids. CDR1 is SNHLY, CDR2 FYNNEI, per germline. CDR3 residues: CASRGTSGSTGELFF. The CDR3 DNA reads as TGTGCCAGCAGGGGGACTAGCGGAAGCACCGGGGAGCTGTTTTTT.

This sequence joins TRBV24-1 and TRBJ1-2; tentatively, D is TRBD1 (6 bases). V was shortened by 3 bases and J by 3 bases, with 13 bases between the two germline ends. CDR1 and CDR2 from the germline V gene are KGHDR and SFDVKD. This CDR3 is 15 amino acids long. This CDR3 reads CATSDQSTGYYGYTF. The CDR3 region has the DNA TGTGCCACCAGTGATCAATCGACAGGATACTATGGCTACACCTTC.